Presented here are 5 T cell receptor beta chains from one specimen sequenced in a study of blood T cell repertoires in COVID-19. Assay: immunoSEQ multiplex PCR; the TCRdb copy retains only in-frame clones and omits some. The top ten clones hold under 15% of a sample with around 220,000 clones, around 90% of them seen once. The sequenced sample consisted of PBMCs or T cells enriched from blood (not recorded which). The receptors here all came from a woman aged 50 to 60 with acute COVID-19.

V usage is TRBV7-2 and J usage is TRBJ2-3, with 8 bases that match TRBD2. There are 14 residues in the CDR3. V lost 11 bases to trimming and J lost 6 bases; unmatched junction nucleotides: 13. Germline CDR1 reads SGHTA; CDR2 reads FQGNSA. The CDR3 spells CAPRGGVGRDTQYF. DNA of the CDR3: TGTGCCCCCCGGGGGGGGGTGGGGCGGGATACGCAGTATTTT.

The chain carries TRBV15 and TRBJ1-1; the D is unclear. Germline-derived CDR1 and CDR2 are LNHNV and YYDKDF (reference sequence). The CDR3 spans 14 residues. V lost 0 bases and J 4 bases, leaving 9 bases between the germline ends. CDR3 in DNA: TGTGCCACCAGCAGAGATATCCGGGGCACTGAAGCTTTCTTT. It codes for CATSRDIRGTEAFF.

The chain combines TRBV5-1 with TRBJ2-7; TRBD2 agrees at 9 bases. CDR1 SGHRS and CDR2 YFSETQ come from the germline V gene. With 2 bases clipped from V and 6 bases from J, the junction kept 6 bases outside the gene matches. The CDR3 has 14 residues. The CDR3, as DNA: TGCGCCAGCAGCTTCGAAGCGGGGGGTCGCGAGCAGTACTTC. Protein: CASSFEAGGREQYF.

The rearrangement uses TRBV19 and TRBJ2-7, with 9 bases that match TRBD1. Germline loops: CDR1 LNHDA, CDR2 SQIVND (reference sequence). The CDR3 consists of 16 residues. The junction had 9 bases not matched to a gene; V was cut back by 4 bases and J by 2 bases. DNA of the CDR3: TGTGCCAGTAGTAGGGAGATGGGACAGGGACCCTACGAGCAGTACTTC. Its protein product is CASSREMGQGPYEQYF.

The rearrangement joins TRBV9 to TRBJ2-1; TRBD2 is a possible D gene (6 bases). Deletions cut 2 bases from V and 7 bases from J, with 16 bases between. The V gene's germline CDR1 is SGDLS and CDR2 YYNGEE. This CDR3 is built from 15 residues. CDR3 protein: CASSVISSELNEQFF. The CDR3, as DNA: TGTGCCAGCAGCGTCATATCTAGCGAGCTTAATGAGCAGTTCTTC.